These 21 T cell receptor beta chains came from one sample sequenced in a study of cytomegalovirus exposure and HLA in healthy donors. The PCR contained 60 Vbeta and 13 Jbeta primers. Method: immunoSEQ multiplex PCR; TCRdb's copy keeps in-frame clones and lacks some. The sample lists 150,000 to 250,000 clones; around 83% were seen once. The sample taken for sequencing was PBMCs. The receptors here all came from a woman in her forties or fifties in good health and CMV-seropositive.

This sequence joins TRBV6-6 and TRBJ1-2; the D is unclear. V was trimmed by 5 bases and J by 4 bases, leaving 20 bases between them. Germline V CDR1 and CDR2: MNHNY, SVGAGI (reference sequence). The CDR3 spans 16 residues. DNA of the CDR3: TGTGCCAGCAGTCCTCCTGGCCCTACAGACCTCTATGGCTACACCTTC. Translated: CASSPPGPTDLYGYTF.

This rearrangement joins TRBV27 to TRBJ2-1; 9 bases match TRBD1. CDR3 length: 17 residues. V shed 3 bases and J 6 bases; nucleotides not matched to a gene: 12. Germline values: CDR1 MNHEY, CDR2 SMNVEV (reference sequence). As DNA, the CDR3 is TGTGCCAGCAGTTTGGGGGTGGGGACAGGGTTCTCCAATGAGCAGTTCTTC. Protein: CASSLGVGTGFSNEQFF.

This chain uses TRBV7-2 with TRBJ2-2; TRBD2 might be the D (6 bases). Between the trimmed V and J ends, which lost 5 bases and 8 bases, there was a span of 15 bases. Germline values: CDR1 SGHTA, CDR2 FQGNSA. The CDR3 runs 14 residues. The CDR3 DNA sequence: TGTGCCAGCAGCGGGACTCCCCAAGCTGGGGAGCTGTTTTTT. This translates into CASSGTPQAGELFF.

The rearrangement links TRBV10-2 to TRBJ2-5; 12 nucleotides line up with TRBD2. V dropped 9 bases and J dropped 2; count of bases not matched to a gene: 7. Germline V CDR1 and CDR2: WSHSY, SAAADI. The CDR3 loop spans 15 amino acids. CDR3 amino acids: CASIGLAGSQETQYF. The CDR3 DNA sequence: TGCGCCAGTATAGGACTAGCGGGGTCACAAGAGACCCAGTACTTC.

This rearrangement joins TRBV28 to TRBJ2-5; TRBD2 might be the D (6 bases). The CDR3 covers 14 residues. V was shortened by 1 base and J by 3 bases, with 9 bases between the two germline ends. Germline V gives CDR1 MDHEN, CDR2 SYDVKM. CDR3 region: CASSLSGTEETQYF. The CDR3 DNA sequence: TGTGCCAGCAGTTTATCGGGGACTGAAGAGACCCAGTACTTC.

This clone has only one observation. This chain connects TRBV19 to TRBJ2-3; 10 positions match TRBD2. Germline V gene lookup returns CDR1 LNHDA and CDR2 SQIVND (reference sequence). CDR3 length: 14 amino acids. V lost 5 bases and J lost 5; bases outside the gene matches: 4. The chain's CDR3 is CASSVLAGVDTQYF. The CDR3, as DNA: TGTGCCAGTAGTGTTCTAGCGGGAGTAGATACGCAGTATTTT.

The chain recombines TRBV4-1 with TRBJ2-1, with 7 bases aligning to TRBD2. V shed 0 bases, J shed 3 bases, and the junction held 14 bases outside the gene matches. CDR1 and CDR2 (germline): MGHRA, YSYEKL. The CDR3 is made up of 19 amino acids. CDR3 DNA sequence: TGCGCCAGCAGCCAAGATAGCCTAGCGGCGACTCCGGGCTACAATGAGCAGTTCTTC. It translates to CASSQDSLAATPGYNEQFF.

V and J are TRBV11-2 and TRBJ2-3; TRBD1 matches 8 bases. Germline loops: CDR1 SGHAT, CDR2 FQNNGV. V shed 7 bases and J 1 base; nucleotides not matched to a gene: 16. The CDR3 consists of 18 residues. This CDR3 is CASILRTGLTLGTDTQYF. The CDR3, as DNA: TGTGCCAGCATCCTTCGGACAGGGCTGACTTTGGGCACAGATACGCAGTATTTT.

The chain recombines TRBV28 with TRBJ1-2; unclear D gene. CDR1 is MDHEN, CDR2 SYDVKM, per germline. The CDR3 totals 13 residues. The V gene lost 3 bases and the J gene lost 3 bases, with 8 bases spanning the gap. The CDR3 loop is CASSLNRDYGYTF. The DNA of the CDR3 is TGTGCCAGCAGTTTGAACAGAGACTATGGCTACACCTTC.

The rearrangement joins TRBV4-3 to TRBJ2-7; TRBD1 agrees at 7 bases. Germline trimming cut 0 bases from V and 0 bases from J; bases unmatched to any gene: 11. CDR1 is LGHNA and CDR2 is YSLEER in the germline V gene. The CDR3 has 18 residues. The CDR3 region has the DNA TGCGCCAGCAGCCAAGATCTGGGGGACAGTTTACTCTCCTACGAGCAGTACTTC. It translates to CASSQDLGDSLLSYEQYF.

V is TRBV28 and J is TRBJ2-3; 7 nucleotides align to TRBD2. This CDR3 spans 13 amino acids. V dropped 6 bases and J dropped 4; count of bases not matched to a gene: 4. Germline CDR1 reads MDHEN; CDR2 reads SYDVKM. The CDR3 sequence: CASSQTSPDTQYF. The CDR3 nucleotides are TGTGCCAGCAGCCAGACTAGCCCAGATACGCAGTATTTT.

This chain uses TRBV2 with TRBJ1-4; no clear D gene. From germline, CDR1 is SNHLY and CDR2 FYNNEI. This CDR3 region has 14 residues. Trimming pared 7 bases from V and 8 bases from J, leaving 17 bases between. CDR3 amino acids: CASKEGEGREKLFF. The CDR3 nucleotides are TGTGCCAGCAAAGAGGGTGAAGGGAGAGAAAAACTGTTTTTT.

This chain joins TRBV2 and TRBJ1-2; TRBD1 is a possible D gene (6 bases). Trimming stripped 9 bases from V and 4 bases from J, with 18 bases between. Looked up from germline, CDR1 is SNHLY and CDR2 is FYNNEI. The CDR3 covers 14 residues. The chain's CDR3 is CASGRGGALYGYTF. The CDR3 DNA is TGTGCCAGTGGACGGGGGGGGGCCCTCTATGGCTACACCTTC.

The genes are TRBV28 and TRBJ2-5; 8 nucleotides agree with TRBD1. V lost 10 bases, J lost 4 bases, and 11 bases stayed unmatched. This CDR3 comprises 14 residues. Germline V lookup: CDR1 MDHEN, CDR2 SYDVKM. The CDR3 bases are TGTGCCACCGTCCCGACAGGGGTAGCAGAGACCCAGTACTTC. Its protein product is CATVPTGVAETQYF.

The chain has TRBV9 and TRBJ2-1; 8 bases are a match to TRBD1. V lost 4 bases, J lost 6 bases, and 9 bases stayed unmatched. CDR3 size: 15 residues. Germline V gives CDR1 SGDLS, CDR2 YYNGEE. The CDR3 loop is CASSPQAGTGNEQFF. The CDR3 nucleotides are TGTGCCAGCAGCCCCCAAGCCGGGACAGGCAATGAGCAGTTCTTC.

This clone was seen once. The chain employs TRBV10-1 and TRBJ2-3; weak D call: TRBD2 (5 bases). V was trimmed by 4 bases and J by 4 bases, leaving 6 bases between them. The CDR3 is made up of 12 amino acids. Germline assignment: CDR1 WNHNN and CDR2 SYGVQD (reference sequence). The CDR3: CASSAGSDTQYF. The CDR3 bases are TGCGCCAGCAGTGCGGGGTCAGATACGCAGTATTTT.

The rearrangement links TRBV10-3 to TRBJ2-7; D is ambiguous. Germline CDR1 reads ENHRY; CDR2 reads SYGVKD. The V end lost 3 bases, the J end lost 4 bases, and 4 bases lay between the germline ends. The CDR3 spans 11 residues. The CDR3 region has the DNA TGTGCCATCAGTGATAATTACGAGCAGTACTTC. Translation: CAISDNYEQYF.

The chain employs TRBV18 and TRBJ2-5, with D tentatively TRBD1 (5 bases). The CDR3 has 17 amino acids. V lost 1 base, J lost 2 bases, and 17 bases lay in between. Germline V gene sequence: CDR1 KGHSH, CDR2 LQKENI. CDR3 nucleotides: TGTGCCAGCTCACCACTTCAGGGTCGGTTCAAACAAGAGACCCAGTACTTC. This gives the protein CASSPLQGRFKQETQYF.

This chain's CDR3 is CASSLLAGEYNEQFF. For the CDR3, the DNA is TGTGCCAGCAGCTTGTTAGCGGGAGAGTACAATGAGCAGTTCTTC. The rearrangement links TRBV5-5 to TRBJ2-1; 9 bases are shared with TRBD2. The CDR3 totals 15 residues. Per the germline V gene, CDR1 is SGHKS and CDR2 is YYEKEE (reference sequence). V lost 1 base to trimming and J lost 4 bases; unmatched junction nucleotides: 3.

V usage is TRBV6-1 and J usage is TRBJ2-1, with D possibly being TRBD2 (5 bases). The CDR3 is 12 amino acids. The V gene's germline CDR1 is MNHNS and CDR2 SASEGT. V lost 0 bases and J 12 bases, leaving 9 bases between the germline ends. The CDR3 is CASSEAREGQFF. The CDR3 DNA sequence: TGTGCCAGCAGTGAAGCTCGGGAAGGGCAGTTCTTC.

This clone was recorded only once. The CDR3 spells CASSISGQGTYEQYF. Written as DNA, the CDR3 is TGTGCCAGTAGTATATCCGGACAGGGGACCTACGAGCAGTACTTC. The chain joins TRBV19 to TRBJ2-5; 9 bases match TRBD1. The J call could be wrong; TRBJ2-7 is a better fit for the DNA end. The CDR3 is 15 residues long. In germline, CDR1 is LNHDA, CDR2 SQIVND (reference sequence).